This T cell receptor (beta chain) stems from a study of cytomegalovirus exposure and HLA in healthy donors. General study findings and limits: In a later analysis, TCR beta V- and J-gene trimming showed a link to a missense DCLRE1C variant. It was reported in a later analysis that an Asian-associated ancestry cluster showed fewer N-insertions than the approximately 670-donor mean. Being productive about 90% or about 30% of the time was typical of most TCR beta V segments in an earlier analysis.

There were likely unrecorded immune exposures, though donors were nominally healthy when sampled. Turning to this clone: Its specificity is not known.

CDR3 length: 12 residues. Germline trimming cut 7 bases from V and 4 bases from J; bases unmatched to any gene: 5. CDR1 and CDR2 from the germline V gene are SQVTM and ANQGSEA. It was with 60 Vbeta and 13 Jbeta primers that the PCR ran. TCRdb's copy holds only in-frame clones and misses some; the assay was immunoSEQ multiplex PCR. This sample has some 63,000 clones, with approximately 80% found just once. What was sequenced was PBMCs. This clonotype originated in a human donor in good health. The rearrangement uses TRBV29-1 and TRBJ1-2; 8 nucleotides match TRBD1. The CDR3 protein is CSASGQVYGYTF. CDR3 DNA: TGCAGCGCCTCGGGACAGGTCTATGGCTACACCTTC.